Below are 19 T cell receptor beta chains sequenced from a single sample in a study of cytomegalovirus exposure and HLA in healthy donors. 13 Jbeta primers and 60 Vbeta primers were used for the PCR. Measured with immunoSEQ multiplex PCR; TCRdb has only the in-frame clones, and not every one. This table holds around 150,000 clones, approximately 80% found once. The specimen sequenced was PBMCs. These receptors were obtained from a man in his forties in good health and CMV-seronegative.

The chain couples TRBV7-9 to TRBJ2-1; 9 bases fit TRBD2. The CDR3 loop spans 16 amino acids. V was pared by 1 base and J by 8 bases, with 9 bases of the junction left unmatched. CDR1 and CDR2 (germline): SEHNR, FQNEAQ (reference sequence). As DNA, the CDR3 is TGTGCCAGCAGCTTAGTCCCTAGCGGGGTTGTCGATGAGCAGTTCTTC. Translation gives CASSLVPSGVVDEQFF.

This chain connects TRBV5-4 to TRBJ1-1; D ambiguous. The CDR3 has 15 amino acids. The germline CDR1 and CDR2 sequences are SGHNT and YYREEE (reference sequence). V lost 4 bases and J lost 1, with 14 bases in between. As DNA, the CDR3 is TGTGCCAGCAGCCTCCACAGTTCGGAGAACACTGAAGCTTTCTTT. Its protein is CASSLHSSENTEAFF.

J is TRBJ1-4 and V is TRBV2; weak D call: TRBD1 (6 bases). The V end lost 4 bases, the J end lost 3 bases, and 12 bases lay between the germline ends. This CDR3 contains 15 residues. Per the germline V gene, CDR1 is SNHLY and CDR2 is FYNNEI. The CDR3: CASSVQGLSNEKLFF. In nucleotides, the CDR3 is TGTGCCAGCAGTGTACAGGGTCTGTCTAATGAAAAACTGTTTTTT. Using reference TRBV2 and TRBJ1-4 for the parts outside the CDR3, the full variable domain is EPEVTQTPSHQVTQMGQEVILRCVPISNHLYFYWYRQILGQKVEFLVSFYNNEISEKSEIFDDQFSVERPDGSNFTLKIRSTKLEDSAMYFCASSVQGLSNEKLFFGSGTQLSVL.

The chain joins TRBV28 to TRBJ1-5, with 8 bases that match TRBD1. Germline V gives CDR1 MDHEN, CDR2 SYDVKM. This CDR3 contains 15 residues. Germline trimming cut 8 bases from V and 5 bases from J; bases unmatched to any gene: 11. CDR3 nucleotide sequence: TGTGCCAGCCGGAAGGACAGGGTGGTATATCAGCCCCAGCATTTT. It is translated as CASRKDRVVYQPQHF.

J is TRBJ2-1 and V is TRBV9, with TRBD2 matching 9 bases. Looked up from germline, CDR1 is SGDLS and CDR2 is YYNGEE. The CDR3 runs to 16 residues. The junction had 6 bases not matched to a gene; V was cut back by 0 bases and J by 5 bases. CDR3 region: CASSVGGRGGHNEQFF. In DNA, the CDR3 is TGTGCCAGCAGCGTAGGGGGGCGGGGGGGCCACAATGAGCAGTTCTTC.

This chain links TRBV5-4 with TRBJ2-1; D may be TRBD1 (6 bases). The CDR3 runs 15 residues. Trimming took 3 bases from V and 3 from J, leaving 13 bases between them. Per the germline V gene, CDR1 is SGHNT and CDR2 is YYREEE (reference sequence). The CDR3 spells CASSSRDNYYNEQFF. In nucleotides, the CDR3 is TGTGCCAGCAGCTCCCGGGACAACTACTACAATGAGCAGTTCTTC.

This chain joins TRBV5-6 and TRBJ1-1, with 8 bases aligning to TRBD1. The V gene's germline CDR1 is SGHDT and CDR2 YYEEEE. V lost 0 bases and J lost 5; bases outside the gene matches: 9. This CDR3 is built from 16 residues. CDR3 residues: CASSLGFRGPVTEAFF. The CDR3 bases are TGTGCCAGCAGCTTGGGGTTCAGGGGGCCGGTTACTGAAGCTTTCTTT.

The chain carries TRBV2 and TRBJ2-2; tentatively, D is TRBD2 (5 bases). The V gene lost 1 base and the J gene lost 5 bases, with 11 bases spanning the gap. This CDR3 has 15 residues. Germline loops: CDR1 SNHLY, CDR2 FYNNEI. CDR3 residues: CASSEGLRRTGELFF. CDR3 coding DNA: TGTGCCAGCAGTGAAGGGCTTCGGAGGACCGGGGAGCTGTTTTTT.

The genes are TRBV2 and TRBJ1-5; 7 bases are shared with TRBD1. Looked up from germline, CDR1 is SNHLY and CDR2 is FYNNEI. This CDR3 contains 14 residues. V lost 2 bases, J lost 7 bases, and 5 bases stayed unmatched. The CDR3 reads CASSEQGVEQPQHF. CDR3 DNA: TGTGCCAGCAGTGAACAGGGGGTGGAACAGCCCCAGCATTTT.

This chain connects TRBV6-1 to TRBJ2-2; TRBD1 might be the D (5 bases). This CDR3 is built from 14 residues. CDR1 MNHNS and CDR2 SASEGT come from the germline V gene. V dropped 4 bases and J dropped 6 bases, with 12 bases sitting between them. CDR3 bases: TGTGCCAGCAGTGCTCAGGGTCAAGCCGGGGAGCTGTTTTTT. Translated, it gives CASSAQGQAGELFF.

The chain joins TRBV29-1 to TRBJ2-5; TRBD1 might be the D (6 bases). The DNA end is a closer match to TRBJ2-7, so the J assignment may be wrong. Germline lookup yields CDR1 SQVTM and CDR2 ANQGSEA. This CDR3 is built from 13 residues. The CDR3 protein is CSVGGPSSYEQYF. CDR3 in DNA: TGCAGCGTTGGGGGGCCCTCCTCCTACGAGCAGTACTTC.

The chain employs TRBV16 and TRBJ2-1, with D possibly matching TRBD1 (5 bases). CDR3 length: 15 amino acids. Looked up from germline, CDR1 is KGHSY and CDR2 is FQNENV. Trimming took off 6 bases at V and 7 bases at J, with 19 bases between the two ends. The CDR3 sequence: CASSSTAGPSNEQFF. CDR3 DNA: TGTGCCAGCAGTTCGACGGCAGGGCCGAGTAATGAGCAGTTCTTC.

The chain has TRBV5-6 and TRBJ2-4, with TRBD1 matching over 7 bases. Germline-derived CDR1 and CDR2 are SGHDT and YYEEEE. The ends lost 1 base at V and 9 bases at J; junction bases unmatched: 7. This CDR3 contains 14 residues. CDR3 loop: CASSLTGEGRIQYF. CDR3 bases: TGTGCCAGCAGCTTGACAGGGGAAGGTCGCATTCAGTACTTC.

This clone was counted once. The rearrangement joins TRBV28 to TRBJ2-5; 7 bases agree with TRBD1. The better agreement between TRBJ2-7 and the DNA end casts doubt on the J call. Germline V gene data show CDR1 as MDHEN and CDR2 as SYDVKM. The CDR3 sequence is 14 residues long. DNA of the CDR3: TGTGCCAGCAGGGCCCAGGGGGTTATGTACGAGCAGTACTTC. This encodes CASRAQGVMYEQYF.

Notes on this clone: A read error may account for a junction end that differs from germline. The V call is TRBV2, the J call TRBJ2-7, with D hard to call. Germline loops: CDR1 SNHLY, CDR2 FYNNEI. This CDR3 has 15 amino acids. CDR3 region: CASSEGPSSSYEQYF. CDR3 in DNA: TGTGCCAGCAGCGAAGGACCTTCTAGCTCCTACGAGCAGTACTTC.

The chain uses TRBV10-3 and TRBJ2-5, with TRBD1 identical over 9 bases. TRBJ2-7 matches the DNA end more closely, so the J call is doubtful. The CDR3 is 14 amino acids. Germline V gene data show CDR1 as ENHRY and CDR2 as SYGVKD. The CDR3 here is CAISGGTGTYEQYF. DNA for the CDR3: TGTGCCATCAGTGGGGGGACAGGGACCTACGAGCAGTACTTC.

CDR3 amino acids: CASSQDGAGAVTMNTEAFF. The CDR3, as DNA: TGCGCCAGCAGCCAAGATGGGGCAGGGGCCGTTACCATGAACACTGAAGCTTTCTTT. The V and J genes are TRBV4-1 and TRBJ1-1, with a weak D call TRBD1 (6 bases). Trimming cost V 0 bases and J 0 bases, with 20 bases left between them. Germline values: CDR1 MGHRA, CDR2 YSYEKL. There are 19 residues in the CDR3.

The chain carries TRBV18 and TRBJ2-7; possibly TRBD1 for D (5 bases). The CDR3 is 15 amino acids. Germline assignment: CDR1 KGHSH and CDR2 LQKENI. Trimming pared 1 base from V and 2 bases from J, leaving 12 bases between. The CDR3: CASSPLRGSTYEQYF. The CDR3 DNA is TGTGCCAGCTCACCACTAAGGGGTTCCACCTACGAGCAGTACTTC.

The V and J genes are TRBV6-5 and TRBJ1-1; maybe TRBD1 (6 bases). V lost 10 bases and J 4 bases, leaving 22 bases between the germline ends. This CDR3 spans 15 amino acids. Germline CDR1 MNHEY, CDR2 SVGAGI. The CDR3 loop is CATYPNQGRGTEAFF. The CDR3 DNA reads as TGTGCCACCTATCCAAATCAGGGGAGGGGCACTGAAGCTTTCTTT.